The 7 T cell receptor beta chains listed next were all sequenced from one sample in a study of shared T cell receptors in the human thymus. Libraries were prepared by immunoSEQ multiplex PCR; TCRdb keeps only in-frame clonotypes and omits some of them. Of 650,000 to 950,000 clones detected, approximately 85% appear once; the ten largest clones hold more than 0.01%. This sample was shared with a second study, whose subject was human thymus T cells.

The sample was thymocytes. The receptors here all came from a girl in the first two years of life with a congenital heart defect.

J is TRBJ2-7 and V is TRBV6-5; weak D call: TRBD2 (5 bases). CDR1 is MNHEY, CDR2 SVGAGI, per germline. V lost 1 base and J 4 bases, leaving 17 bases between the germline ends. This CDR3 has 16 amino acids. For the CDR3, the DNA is TGTGCCAGCAGTTACTGCCGGGGTGGAGAGGGATACGAGCAGTACTTC. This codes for CASSYCRGGEGYEQYF.

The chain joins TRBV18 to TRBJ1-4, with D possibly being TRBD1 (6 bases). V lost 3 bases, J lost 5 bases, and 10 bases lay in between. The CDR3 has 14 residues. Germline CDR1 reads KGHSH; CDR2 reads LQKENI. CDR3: CASSPDRGNEKLFF. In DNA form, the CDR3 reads TGTGCCAGCTCACCGGACAGAGGGAATGAAAAACTGTTTTTT.

The CDR3 nucleotides are TGCGCCAGCAGCCAAGGCCCCTGGGACAGGGAAATCACTAGCACAGATACGCAGTATTTT. Its translation: CASSQGPWDREITSTDTQYF. The rearrangement links TRBV4-1 to TRBJ2-3; the match to TRBD1 covers 9 bases. Per the germline V gene, CDR1 is MGHRA and CDR2 is YSYEKL. There are 20 residues in the CDR3. The V gene end was trimmed by 1 base and the J gene end by 0 bases; junction bases not matched to a gene: 14.

The CDR3 sequence is CASSQDLADYGYTF. CDR3 coding DNA: TGCGCCAGCAGCCAAGATCTGGCGGACTATGGCTACACCTTC. This rearrangement joins TRBV4-3 to TRBJ1-2; no clear D. Looked up from germline, CDR1 is LGHNA and CDR2 is YSLEER. This CDR3 has 14 residues. V lost 0 bases to trimming and J lost 3 bases, with 8 bases between them.

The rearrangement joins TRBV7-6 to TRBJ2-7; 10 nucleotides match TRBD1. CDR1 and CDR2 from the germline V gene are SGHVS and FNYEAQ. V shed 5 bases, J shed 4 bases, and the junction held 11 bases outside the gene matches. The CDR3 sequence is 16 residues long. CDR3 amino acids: CASSNSAGTGVYEQYF. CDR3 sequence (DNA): TGTGCCAGCAGCAACAGCGCCGGGACAGGGGTGTACGAGCAGTACTTC.

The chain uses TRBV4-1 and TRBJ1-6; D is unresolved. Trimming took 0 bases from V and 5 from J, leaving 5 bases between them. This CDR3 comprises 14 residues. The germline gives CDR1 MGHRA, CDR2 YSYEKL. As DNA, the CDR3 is TGCGCCAGCAGCCAAGAGCGGGATAATTCACCCCTCCACTTT. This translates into CASSQERDNSPLHF.

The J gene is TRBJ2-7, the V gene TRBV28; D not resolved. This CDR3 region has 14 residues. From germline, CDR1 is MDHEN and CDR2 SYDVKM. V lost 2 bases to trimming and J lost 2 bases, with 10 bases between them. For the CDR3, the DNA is TGTGCCAGCAGTTTAGGGCAGTTACCCTACGAGCAGTACTTC. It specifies CASSLGQLPYEQYF.